This T cell receptor beta chain was sequenced for a study of T cell responses to AZD1222 COVID-19 vaccine. Profiling relied on immunoSEQ multiplex PCR, and the TCRdb table lists in-frame clones only, not all of them. This repertoire shows some 170,000 clones, around 92% found once; its top ten account for around 1%. A note on this clone: Its target is not known.

Study-level points and caveats: Vaccination with two AZD1222 doses was followed by a rise in Spike-specific TCR breadth and depth. Unmutated variant regions reportedly attract nearly half of all spike-specific TCRs.

Trimming left V 2 bases short and J 10 bases short, with 9 bases between. CDR1 WNHNN and CDR2 SYGVQD come from the germline V gene (reference sequence). The CDR3 contains 13 residues. The sample was peripheral blood, taken 28 days after the second AZD1222 dose. This chain links TRBV10-1 with TRBJ1-6, with D perhaps TRBD1 (5 bases). The TCR originated in an adult who received the AZD1222 COVID-19 vaccine. CDR3 loop: CASSEGARSPLHF. Here the CDR3 DNA reads TGCGCCAGCAGTGAGGGGGCGCGGTCACCCCTCCACTTT.